This TCR beta chain was observed in a study of blood T cell repertoires in COVID-19. About the research overall: The United States, Italy and Spain were the sources of the acute and convalescent COVID-19 samples. PBMCs, B-cell-depleted T cells, or T cells provided the cDNA or gDNA that made up the material.

The CDR3 is 13 amino acids. The V gene lost 4 bases and the J gene lost 7 bases, with 11 bases spanning the gap. The V gene's germline CDR1 is SGDLS and CDR2 YYNGEE. The authors' processing: Amplification with reference gene primers provided the estimates of nucleated cell counts. Sequencing was performed with immunoSEQ multiplex PCR; in TCRdb, only in-frame clones are kept and a portion is missing. That table furnishes V, J and clone size, whereas the DNA furnished D and trimming. The sample gives more than 200,000 clones, around nine tenths of which show up once; nearly 2% is in the top ten. The origin of this receptor is a man aged 25-40 years with active or convalescent COVID-19. The J gene is TRBJ2-2, the V gene TRBV9; D remains unclear. The sequencing sample was made of peripheral blood. This CDR3 is CASSSYSYGELFF. In DNA form, the CDR3 reads TGTGCCAGCAGCTCTTACAGCTACGGGGAGCTGTTTTTT.